This note documents a single T cell receptor (beta chain) sequence. The antigen is undetermined. The Oncomine TCR Beta short-read assay was applied to DNA of cultured CD4+ T cells. Using the QIAamp micro DNA kit, genomic DNA was extracted from the CD4+ T cells that had been cultured. TCRdb re-called the PCR reads through MiXCR, storing one row per CDR3 protein. The table has about 15,000 distinct CDR3 sequences, 55% seen once; the top ten hold over 15%. The sample originates from a study of vaccination and CD4 T cells after COVID-19. Background on the study: Convalescent cases comprised fewer than ten mild and one severe, all SARS-CoV-2 positive by nasal swab PCR. As their vaccination, participants received two doses of either BNT162b2 or mRNA-1273 vaccine.

The trim removed 6 bases at V and 4 bases at J, leaving 11 bases unmatched. Germline V CDR1 and CDR2: SNHLY, FYNNEI. The CDR3 has 16 residues. Treatment noted: roughly 10-day PBMC culture with coronavirus spike peptide pools or control peptides (ViraFEST assay). This rearrangement joins TRBV2 to TRBJ2-2, with 7 bases lining up with TRBD1. Sequenced input: CD4+ T cells from blood, cultured in vitro. The origin of this receptor is a human donor who had recovered from COVID-19. This chain's CDR3 is CASSLGTDLFTGELFF. CDR3 DNA sequence: TGTGCCAGCAGCTTGGGGACAGATCTGTTCACCGGGGAGCTGTTTTTT. The whole variable domain, remainder taken from reference TRBV2 and TRBJ2-2, is EPEVTQTPSHQVTQMGQEVILRCVPISNHLYFYWYRQILGQKVEFLVSFYNNEISEKSEIFDDQFSVERPDGSNFTLKIRSTKLEDSAMYFCASSLGTDLFTGELFFGEGSRLTVL.